Each of the 20 T cell receptor beta chains below was sequenced from the same sample in a study of blood T cell repertoires in COVID-19. The table came from immunoSEQ multiplex PCR; TCRdb's copy has only in-frame clones and leaves some out. This table holds 40,000 to 50,000 clones, about 90% found once. The sample consisted of peripheral blood. The receptors shown here come from a man between 60 and 75 years old with acute or convalescent COVID-19.

J is TRBJ1-1 and V is TRBV10-1, with TRBD1 matching 9 bases. The trim removed 4 bases at V and 5 bases at J, leaving 5 bases unmatched. The CDR3 is made up of 14 amino acids. Germline-derived CDR1 and CDR2 are WNHNN and SYGVQD (reference sequence). CDR3 nucleotide sequence: TGCGCCAGCAGTGTGGGACAGGGTACTACTGAAGCTTTCTTT. This translates into CASSVGQGTTEAFF.

The chain carries TRBV19 and TRBJ1-2; D is perhaps TRBD1 (6 bases). The V gene lost 2 bases and the J gene lost 0 bases, with 13 bases spanning the gap. CDR3 size: 16 residues. Germline V lookup: CDR1 LNHDA, CDR2 SQIVND (reference sequence). The CDR3 coding sequence is TGTGCCAGTAGTATACCGTGGGACAAAGCTAACTATGGCTACACCTTC. This translates into CASSIPWDKANYGYTF.

About this clone: Mismatch with germline at one junction end may stem from a read error. The V gene is TRBV11-2, the J gene TRBJ2-7, with TRBD1 identical over 8 bases. There are 17 residues in the CDR3. Per germline, CDR1 SGHAT and CDR2 FQNNGV. In DNA form, the CDR3 reads TGTGCCAACAGCTCGGCCCCACAGGGGGTGGCCTCCTACGAGCAGTACTTC. Protein product: CANSSAPQGVASYEQYF.

The chain combines TRBV5-1 with TRBJ2-7; D unresolved. Per germline, CDR1 SGHRS and CDR2 YFSETQ. This CDR3 has 12 amino acids. The V end was cut by 3 bases, the J end by 2 bases, with 6 bases between. The CDR3 bases are TGCGCCAGCAGCTCCCGGGCCTACGAGCAGTACTTC. Translating gives CASSSRAYEQYF.

V gene TRBV4-1 combines with J gene TRBJ1-2; a possible D gene is TRBD1 (6 bases). The CDR3 has 14 amino acids. V gave up 3 bases and J gave up 8 bases, with 16 bases separating them. The V gene's germline CDR1 is MGHRA and CDR2 YSYEKL. CDR3 residues: CASSHPGGGSGYTF. CDR3 nucleotide sequence: TGCGCCAGCAGCCACCCGGGGGGCGGGAGCGGCTACACCTTC.

This rearrangement joins TRBV6-6 to TRBJ1-3; D remains unclear. CDR1 is MNHNY, CDR2 SVGAGI, per germline (reference sequence). The CDR3 is 16 residues long. V lost 4 bases to trimming and J lost 4 bases, with 17 bases between them. The DNA for the CDR3 is TGTGCCAGCAGTTCCACAGCTGACGGGGTCGGAAACACCATATATTTT. Its protein is CASSSTADGVGNTIYF.

This clone was seen once. The chain carries TRBV4-3 and TRBJ1-1, with 7 bases aligning to TRBD1. V lost 4 bases to trimming and J lost 0 bases; unmatched junction nucleotides: 5. The CDR3 is 15 amino acids. Germline values: CDR1 LGHNA, CDR2 YSLEER. The CDR3 reads CASSPGTVMNTEAFF. The CDR3 region has the DNA TGCGCCAGCAGCCCTGGGACAGTTATGAACACTGAAGCTTTCTTT.

The genes are TRBV9 and TRBJ1-2, with D uncertain. Trimming cost V 3 bases and J 8 bases, with 11 bases left between them. The CDR3 is made up of 12 amino acids. Germline CDR1 and CDR2: SGDLS and YYNGEE. The CDR3 nucleotides read TGTGCCAGCAGCGGCCGGGGTCCCGGCTACACCTTC. This translates into CASSGRGPGYTF.

In its sample, this clone was seen a few times. The chain employs TRBV5-4 and TRBJ1-2; 7 bases line up with TRBD1. Germline V gives CDR1 SGHNT, CDR2 YYREEE (reference sequence). This CDR3 is 16 amino acids long. The trim removed 0 bases at V and 4 bases at J, leaving 9 bases unmatched. CDR3 protein: CASSLGQGVSLYGYTF. The DNA of the CDR3 is TGTGCCAGCAGCTTGGGACAGGGAGTTTCCCTCTATGGCTACACCTTC.

This clone was seen just once. This chain connects TRBV4-1 to TRBJ1-6; tentatively, D is TRBD1 (6 bases). Trimming removed 4 bases at V and 3 bases at J, with 22 bases between. The CDR3 is 19 residues long. Germline CDR1 is MGHRA and CDR2 is YSYEKL. CDR3 bases: TGCGCCAGCAGCCCCATCGTGCAGGGGAACTCTTTCTATAATTCACCCCTCCACTTT. This translates into CASSPIVQGNSFYNSPLHF.

The chain carries TRBV9 and TRBJ1-2; 8 bases match TRBD1. From germline, CDR1 is SGDLS and CDR2 YYNGEE. V gave up 3 bases and J gave up 3 bases; unmatched junction bases: 1. This CDR3 spans 13 amino acids. The CDR3 sequence: CASSAGQDYGYTF. The CDR3 DNA follows: TGTGCCAGCAGCGCGGGACAGGACTATGGCTACACCTTC. The full variable domain, completed using reference TRBV9 and TRBJ1-2, is DSGVTQTPKHLITATGQRVTLRCSPRSGDLSVYWYQQSLDQGLQFLIQYYNGEERAKGNILERFSAQQFPDLHSELNLSSLELGDSALYFCASSAGQDYGYTFGSGTRLTVV.

This clone has just one count. V usage is TRBV19 and J usage is TRBJ2-1, with 10 bases identical to TRBD1. The CDR3 has 16 amino acids. V was pared by 1 base and J by 7 bases, with 7 bases of the junction left unmatched. Germline-derived CDR1 and CDR2 are LNHDA and SQIVND (reference sequence). CDR3 coding DNA: TGTGCCAGTAGTATAGGTAGGGGACAGGGGTGGAATGAGCAGTTCTTC. It encodes CASSIGRGQGWNEQFF.

This clone was observed a single time. The chain recombines TRBV9 with TRBJ2-5, with D possibly TRBD1 on 5 matching bases. The CDR3 spans 14 residues. The germline gives CDR1 SGDLS, CDR2 YYNGEE. V was shortened by 0 bases and J by 7 bases, with 13 bases between the two germline ends. The CDR3 here is CASSVAAGHRTQYF. Here the CDR3 DNA reads TGTGCCAGCAGCGTAGCTGCAGGGCATCGGACCCAGTACTTC.

The chain has TRBV2 and TRBJ2-7; 7 bases line up with TRBD1. The CDR3 loop spans 12 amino acids. CDR1 and CDR2 (germline): SNHLY, FYNNEI. CDR3 nucleotide sequence: TGTGGTGCGGCGTACAGGGGATGGGAGCAGTACTTC. This codes for CGAAYRGWEQYF.

This chain uses TRBV10-3 with TRBJ1-1, with D hard to call. The CDR3 is 12 amino acids. Germline CDR1 ENHRY, CDR2 SYGVKD. V was shortened by 4 bases and J by 2 bases, with 5 bases between the two germline ends. The CDR3 DNA reads TGTGCCATCAGTGCGGTAAACACTGAAGCTTTCTTT. Translation: CAISAVNTEAFF.

The chain couples TRBV6-6 to TRBJ1-1; 8 positions agree with TRBD1. The J segment lost 1 base and the V segment lost 4 bases, leaving 5 bases of the junction unmatched. There are 15 residues in the CDR3. Per the germline V gene, CDR1 is MNHNY and CDR2 is SVGAGI (reference sequence). The CDR3 coding sequence is TGTGCCAGCAGTTCTACAGGGGGGAGGAACACTGAAGCTTTCTTT. It codes for CASSSTGGRNTEAFF.

The genes are TRBV19 and TRBJ1-5; no clear D. Germline-derived CDR1 and CDR2 are LNHDA and SQIVND (reference sequence). The CDR3 runs 16 residues. Trimming shortened V by 5 bases and J by 9 bases, and 23 bases separated the two germline ends. The chain's CDR3 is CASSPFGSAPSRPQHF. The CDR3 nucleotides read TGTGCCAGTAGTCCGTTTGGGAGCGCCCCAAGTAGGCCCCAGCATTTT.

The chain recombines TRBV30 with TRBJ2-2, with D unresolved. Looked up from germline, CDR1 is GTSNPN and CDR2 is SVGIG (reference sequence). The CDR3 sequence is 14 residues long. Trimming took 4 bases from V and 1 from J, leaving 10 bases between them. The CDR3 DNA reads TGTGCCTGGACAGAGACACTGAACACCGGGGAGCTGTTTTTT. Encoded protein: CAWTETLNTGELFF.

The chain couples TRBV9 to TRBJ2-2; tentatively, D is TRBD2 (7 bases). Trimming shortened V by 4 bases and J by 5 bases, and 15 bases separated the two germline ends. The CDR3 is 15 residues long. The germline CDR1 and CDR2 sequences are SGDLS and YYNGEE. CDR3: CASSRRGGSTGELFF. The CDR3 nucleotides read TGTGCCAGCAGCCGGAGGGGGGGTTCTACCGGGGAGCTGTTTTTT.

This clone was seen only once. The chain carries TRBV7-2 and TRBJ2-1; D possibly corresponds to TRBD2 (6 bases). CDR3 size: 15 residues. The V and J ends lost 5 bases and 4 bases respectively, with 15 bases between them. The V gene's germline CDR1 is SGHTA and CDR2 FQGNSA. CDR3 nucleotides: TGTGCCAGCAGCCCGACCCCGGGACTTTACAATGAGCAGTTCTTC. This translates into CASSPTPGLYNEQFF.